Below are 28 T cell receptor beta chains sequenced from a single sample in a study of graft-versus-host responses after intestinal transplantation. Antigens of these TCRs are unknown. TCRdb's table, derived via immunoSEQ multiplex PCR, lists solely in-frame clones and lacks some. The table has tens of thousands of clones, 75% to 95% seen once. Material: unstimulated CD4+ T cells sorted from spleen or lymph node cells, obtained before intestinal transplant. These TCRs come from a human donor who received an intestinal transplant.

The genes are TRBV7-2 and TRBJ2-7; 9 bases line up with TRBD1. The CDR3 has 15 residues. The junction had 5 bases not matched to a gene; V was cut back by 4 bases and J by 1 base. CDR1 is SGHTA and CDR2 is FQGNSA in the germline V gene. As DNA, the CDR3 is TGTGCCAGCAGCTGGGGGGGACAGGGATCCTACGAGCAGTACTTC. Translation: CASSWGGQGSYEQYF.

The J gene is TRBJ2-7, the V gene TRBV19; TRBD1 aligns across 8 bases. CDR3 length: 15 residues. J lost 3 bases, V lost 5 bases, and 9 bases had no gene match. Germline V gene sequence: CDR1 LNHDA, CDR2 SQIVND (reference sequence). CDR3 DNA: TGTGCCAGTAGTGGTCGGGGGACAGGAGACTACGAGCAGTACTTC. This translates into CASSGRGTGDYEQYF.

The rearrangement links TRBV5-1 to TRBJ1-4; 7 nucleotides match TRBD1. V lost 4 bases, J lost 4 bases, and 7 bases stayed unmatched. The CDR3 extends over 15 amino acids. CDR1 and CDR2 from the germline V gene are SGHRS and YFSETQ. Here the CDR3 reads CASSPTGTINEKLFF. CDR3 coding DNA: TGCGCCAGCAGCCCGACAGGGACCATTAATGAAAAACTGTTTTTT.

This chain uses TRBV5-6 with TRBJ2-7, with 12 bases matching TRBD2. The CDR3 is 14 residues long. Germline trimming cut 3 bases from V and 2 bases from J; bases unmatched to any gene: 0. In germline, CDR1 is SGHDT, CDR2 YYEEEE. The CDR3 loop is CASSSSGGAYEQYF. The CDR3 coding sequence is TGTGCCAGCAGCTCTAGCGGGGGGGCCTACGAGCAGTACTTC.

With regard to this clone: At one end the junction does not follow the germline gene, possibly because of a read error. The chain joins TRBV9 to TRBJ2-1; 15 bases line up with TRBD2. CDR3 length equals 15 residues. Per the germline V gene, CDR1 is SGDLS and CDR2 is YYNGEE. CDR3 residues: CASSSGTSGGPGDIF. CDR3 DNA sequence: TGTGCCAGCAGCTCCGGGACTAGCGGGGGGCCAGGGGATATCTTC.

The gene calls are TRBV23-1 and TRBJ2-6, with a weak D call TRBD2 (5 bases). TRBV23-1 is identified as an open reading frame with a role that is uncertain. There are 16 residues in the CDR3. Trimming cost V 3 bases and J 1 base, with 10 bases left between them. The CDR3 coding sequence is TGCGCCAGCAGTCAGGGAGAACGTTCTGGGGCCAACGTCCTGACTTTC. This gives the protein CASSQGERSGANVLTF.

The V call is TRBV19, the J call TRBJ2-1; a weak D match, TRBD1 (6 bases). The V gene lost 0 bases and the J gene lost 4 bases, with 22 bases spanning the gap. The CDR3 spans 19 residues. Germline V gives CDR1 LNHDA, CDR2 SQIVND (reference sequence). The CDR3 loop reads CASSIDKGVEYSLYNEQFF. CDR3 coding DNA: TGTGCCAGTAGTATAGATAAGGGGGTGGAATATTCCCTTTACAATGAGCAGTTCTTC. The entire variable domain, with the rest obtained from reference TRBV19 and TRBJ2-1, is as follows: DGGITQSPKYLFRKEGQNVTLSCEQNLNHDAMYWYRQDPGQGLRLIYYSQIVNDFQKGDIAEGYSVSREKKESFPLTVTSAQKNPTAFYLCASSIDKGVEYSLYNEQFFGPGTRLTVL.

The rearrangement uses TRBV5-6 and TRBJ1-2; D is possibly TRBD1 (6 bases). The CDR3 is 11 residues long. Germline V gene lookup returns CDR1 SGHDT and CDR2 YYEEEE. Trimming left V 4 bases short and J 5 bases short, with 6 bases between. CDR3 sequence: CASSGQYGYTF. The CDR3 coding sequence is TGTGCCAGCAGCGGACAGTATGGCTACACCTTC.

CDR3 nucleotide sequence: TGTGCCAGCAGGGTACAGGGGGCTGTCACTGAAGCTTTCTTT. It is translated as CASRVQGAVTEAFF. The gene calls are TRBV6-5 and TRBJ1-1, with 9 bases identical to TRBD1. V trimming: 6 bases; J trimming: 4 bases; junction bases outside the gene matches: 6. The CDR3 sequence is 14 residues long. Per the germline V gene, CDR1 is MNHEY and CDR2 is SVGAGI.

The chain is built from TRBV5-1 and TRBJ1-2, with D possibly TRBD1 on 6 matching bases. Germline V gene data show CDR1 as SGHRS and CDR2 as YFSETQ. Trimming took 0 bases from V and 4 from J, leaving 16 bases between them. The CDR3 is 16 residues long. In DNA, the CDR3 is TGCGCCAGCAGCTTGGCCAGCGGGGGGCTAAGCTATGGCTACACCTTC. Translated: CASSLASGGLSYGYTF.

This clone has only one observation. V gene TRBV7-2 combines with J gene TRBJ2-7; 10 bases align to TRBD2. J was trimmed by 0 bases and V by 5 bases; bases with no gene match: 10. Germline CDR1 SGHTA, CDR2 FQGNSA. The CDR3 totals 17 residues. In DNA, the CDR3 is TGTGCCAGCAGCCGGAAGCTCACTAGCGGGAACTCCTACGAGCAGTACTTC. This gives the protein CASSRKLTSGNSYEQYF. The full variable domain, completed using reference TRBV7-2 and TRBJ2-7, is GAGVSQSPSNKVTEKGKDVELRCDPISGHTALYWYRQSLGQGLEFLIYFQGNSAPDKSGLPSDRFSAERTGGSVSTLTIQRTQQEDSAVYLCASSRKLTSGNSYEQYFGPGTRLTVT.

This chain uses TRBV7-2 with TRBJ1-2; maybe TRBD1 (6 bases). The CDR3 has 15 amino acids. The V gene's germline CDR1 is SGHTA and CDR2 FQGNSA. V was pared by 0 bases and J by 7 bases, with 15 bases between. The CDR3 DNA reads as TGTGCCAGCAGCTTAGCCTTTGACAGGATCAGTGGCTACACCTTC. Its translation: CASSLAFDRISGYTF.

The V gene is TRBV19, the J gene TRBJ1-5, with D perhaps matching TRBD1 (6 bases). The CDR3 totals 15 residues. CDR1 and CDR2 from the germline V gene are LNHDA and SQIVND (reference sequence). The V and J ends lost 7 bases and 2 bases respectively, with 15 bases between them. The CDR3: CASTTKGGGNQPQHF. As DNA, the CDR3 is TGTGCCAGTACTACTAAAGGGGGAGGCAATCAGCCCCAGCATTTT.

V gene TRBV10-1 combines with J gene TRBJ1-4; 7 bases fit TRBD1. CDR1 is WNHNN, CDR2 SYGVQD, per germline (reference sequence). The V segment lost 6 bases and the J segment 7 bases; nucleotides outside the gene matches: 8. This CDR3 has 14 amino acids. CDR3 residues: CASSKTGRGEKLFF. DNA for the CDR3: TGCGCCAGCAGCAAGACAGGGAGAGGTGAAAAACTGTTTTTT.

The gene calls are TRBV20-1 and TRBJ2-5; a weak D match, TRBD2 (6 bases). The CDR3 sequence is 11 residues long. V was cut by 8 bases and J by 2 bases, with 9 bases left in between. From germline, CDR1 is DFQATT and CDR2 SNEGSKA (reference sequence). The CDR3 reads CSLEGQETQYF. The CDR3 DNA follows: TGCAGTCTGGAGGGGCAAGAGACCCAGTACTTC.

DNA for the CDR3: TGTGCCACCAGCGCCCGAGGGCGCGGGAGAACCGGGGAGCTGTTTTTT. Translated, it gives CATSARGRGRTGELFF. J is TRBJ2-2 and V is TRBV15; TRBD2 aligns across 7 bases. Germline loops: CDR1 LNHNV, CDR2 YYDKDF (reference sequence). V gave up 5 bases and J gave up 5 bases; unmatched junction bases: 11. The CDR3 sequence is 16 residues long.

The rearrangement links TRBV5-6 to TRBJ2-7; 7 bases agree with TRBD1. V lost 4 bases to trimming and J lost 2 bases; unmatched junction nucleotides: 12. CDR3 length equals 16 residues. Looked up from germline, CDR1 is SGHDT and CDR2 is YYEEEE. DNA for the CDR3: TGTGCCAGCAGCGACCTGGGGACAGTAACTGCCTACGAGCAGTACTTC. Amino acids: CASSDLGTVTAYEQYF.

This clone was seen a handful of times. The chain is built from TRBV10-3 and TRBJ1-1, with 9 bases matching TRBD1. The V segment lost 4 bases and the J segment 3 bases; nucleotides outside the gene matches: 0. CDR3 size: 13 residues. Germline CDR1 and CDR2: ENHRY and SYGVKD. This CDR3 is CAISGTGDTEAFF. For the CDR3, the DNA is TGTGCCATCAGTGGGACAGGGGACACTGAAGCTTTCTTT.

This clone showed up just once. The rearrangement links TRBV11-2 to TRBJ2-7; D is unclear. From germline, CDR1 is SGHAT and CDR2 FQNNGV. The CDR3 spans 14 residues. Deletions cut 0 bases from V and 4 bases from J, with 10 bases between. CDR3 residues: CASSLEFRSYEQYF. CDR3 nucleotides: TGTGCCAGCAGCTTAGAATTCCGGAGTTACGAGCAGTACTTC.

The chain recombines TRBV18 with TRBJ2-1; D call uncertain. Trimming took off 2 bases at V and 7 bases at J, with 6 bases between the two ends. The CDR3 is 12 residues long. Per the germline V gene, CDR1 is KGHSH and CDR2 is LQKENI. In DNA form, the CDR3 reads TGTGCCAGCTCACCAGGCAGGAATGAGCAGTTCTTC. Residues: CASSPGRNEQFF.

This clone was observed a few times. The chain links TRBV6-5 to TRBJ1-4, with a tentative D call TRBD1 (6 bases). Per the germline V gene, CDR1 is MNHEY and CDR2 is SVGAGI. Trimming took 6 bases from V and 3 from J, leaving 14 bases between them. This CDR3 region has 15 residues. As DNA, the CDR3 is TGTGCCAGCAGCACGCTGTCAGGGGCTAATGAAAAACTGTTTTTT. Translated, it gives CASSTLSGANEKLFF.

The chain uses TRBV5-5 and TRBJ2-5; 7 bases map to TRBD1. The V gene's germline CDR1 is SGHKS and CDR2 YYEKEE (reference sequence). This CDR3 spans 14 amino acids. The V gene end was trimmed by 8 bases and the J gene end by 1 base; junction bases not matched to a gene: 8. The CDR3 region is CASHRGLGQETQYF. In nucleotides, the CDR3 is TGTGCCAGTCACAGGGGTTTAGGCCAAGAGACCCAGTACTTC.

V usage is TRBV5-1 and J usage is TRBJ1-1, with TRBD1 identical over 12 bases. This CDR3 comprises 14 residues. Unmatched junction bases numbered 10, after V lost 9 bases and J lost 7 bases. From germline, CDR1 is SGHRS and CDR2 YFSETQ. The CDR3 reads CATQSGQGAGEAFF. As DNA, the CDR3 is TGCGCCACCCAGTCGGGACAGGGGGCAGGTGAAGCTTTCTTT.

This chain connects TRBV19 to TRBJ2-6; a weak D match, TRBD1 (6 bases). The germline V gene encodes CDR1 LNHDA and CDR2 SQIVND (reference sequence). The V end lost 7 bases, the J end lost 0 bases, and 22 bases lay between the germline ends. The CDR3 totals 19 residues. DNA for the CDR3: TGTGCCAGTACCCCCTCCAGGGGACCCTCGGGCTCTGGGGCCAACGTCCTGACTTTC. This encodes CASTPSRGPSGSGANVLTF.

The chain joins TRBV29-1 to TRBJ1-1; possibly TRBD1 for D (6 bases). Trimming shortened V by 4 bases and J by 0 bases, and 12 bases separated the two germline ends. The germline CDR1 and CDR2 sequences are SQVTM and ANQGSEA. CDR3 length equals 14 residues. The CDR3 sequence is CSVADRLMNTEAFF. The CDR3 coding sequence is TGCAGCGTTGCTGACAGGCTAATGAACACTGAAGCTTTCTTT.

This sequence joins TRBV15 and TRBJ2-1; 11 nucleotides align to TRBD2. CDR1 is LNHNV and CDR2 is YYDKDF in the germline V gene (reference sequence). There are 15 residues in the CDR3. V lost 5 bases, J lost 8 bases, and 8 bases stayed unmatched. In nucleotides, the CDR3 is TGTGCCACCAGCGTCCGACTAGCGGGGACTTATGAGCAGTTCTTC. Translation gives CATSVRLAGTYEQFF.

The rearrangement joins TRBV7-2 to TRBJ1-5; D may be TRBD1 (6 bases). V lost 2 bases to trimming and J lost 2 bases, with 7 bases between them. The CDR3 runs to 14 residues. Germline V gives CDR1 SGHTA, CDR2 FQGNSA. The CDR3: CASSLSGGNQPQHF. The CDR3 region has the DNA TGTGCCAGCAGCTTATCAGGGGGCAATCAGCCCCAGCATTTT.

This chain uses TRBV12-5 with TRBJ1-5, with D maybe TRBD1 (6 bases). The germline V gene has CDR1 LGHNT and CDR2 FRNRAP. The CDR3 contains 14 residues. The V gene lost 5 bases and the J gene lost 3 bases, with 11 bases spanning the gap. In nucleotides, the CDR3 is TGTGCTAGTGGTCCCCGGACAGACAATCAGCCCCAGCATTTT. Its translation is CASGPRTDNQPQHF.